These T cell receptor beta chains were read from a single sample in a study of CD8 T cells in ankylosing spondylitis. MiXCR, applied by TCRdb to the 5' RACE reads, yields one record per CDR3 protein. The sample carries about 250,000 distinct CDR3 sequences, roughly 32% recorded once. Sample: blood, either unsorted or a sorted T cell fraction (not recorded which). The receptors originated from a male donor with ankylosing spondylitis or in good health (not recorded which). Both conserved end residues are part of each CDR3. Each record gives: clone size, J gene, D gene, V gene, CDR3 protein, CDR3 DNA. D genes are given only for firm matches. Only some rows state a clone size, as once, few, many or a class for expanded clones.

NA,TRBJ2-1,TRBD1,TRBV12-5,CASGSPQGARYNEQFF,TGTGCTAGTGGTTCGCCTCAGGGGGCGCGCTACAATGAGCAGTTCTTC
few,TRBJ2-7,TRBD1,TRBV12-3/TRBV12-4,CASSPQGAPSYEQYF,TGTGCCAGCAGTCCCCAGGGGGCACCATCCTACGAGCAGTACTTC
once,TRBJ2-7,TRBD1,TRBV10-3,CAISGTGGVGYEQYF,TGTGCCATCAGTGGAACAGGGGGCGTGGGTTACGAGCAGTACTTC
NA,TRBJ1-1,NA,TRBV20-1,CSARGTLGRAEAFF,TGCAGTGCTAGAGGGACATTGGGTAGAGCTGAAGCTTTCTTT
NA,TRBJ1-1,NA,TRBV25-1,CASILGASNTEAFF,TGTGCCAGCATCTTGGGGGCGTCGAACACTGAAGCTTTCTTT
NA,TRBJ2-5,NA,TRBV30,CAWGRETQYF,TGTGCCTGGGGGAGAGAGACCCAGTACTTC
few,TRBJ1-2,NA,TRBV20-1,CSVKANYGYTF,TGCAGTGTTAAGGCTAACTATGGCTACACCTTC
NA,TRBJ2-1,TRBD1,TRBV11-2,CASSSWDRVYNEQFF,TGTGCCAGCAGCTCATGGGACAGGGTTTACAATGAGCAGTTCTTC
NA,TRBJ2-7,NA,TRBV6-5,CASGPTLEQYF,TGTGCCAGCGGCCCTACTCTCGAGCAGTACTTC
few,TRBJ1-2,TRBD1,TRBV27,CASKGTAPYGYTF,TGTGCCAGCAAGGGGACAGCCCCTTATGGCTACACCTTC
NA,TRBJ2-1,NA,TRBV10-3,CAISGLAKVNEQFF,TGTGCCATCAGTGGGCTAGCGAAGGTCAATGAGCAGTTCTTC
NA,TRBJ2-5,TRBD1,TRBV15,CATSRGQNQETQYF,TGTGCCACCAGCAGGGGACAGAACCAAGAGACCCAGTACTTC
NA,TRBJ2-3,TRBD1,TRBV4-2,CASSLGQGRSTDTQYF,TGTGCCAGCAGCCTGGGACAGGGCCGGAGCACAGATACGCAGTATTTT
few,TRBJ2-3,NA,TRBV20-1,CSAGPPLTDTQYF,TGCAGTGCTGGCCCACCCCTCACAGATACGCAGTATTTT
NA,TRBJ2-1,TRBD2,TRBV7-2,CASTRLAHNEQFF,TGTGCCAGCACCCGACTAGCGCACAATGAGCAGTTCTTC
NA,TRBJ2-7,NA,TRBV12-3/TRBV12-4,CASSLDEYEQYF,TGTGCCAGCAGTTTAGACGAGTACGAGCAGTACTTC
NA,TRBJ1-3,TRBD1,TRBV5-1,CASSPTPRGPRNTIYF,TGCGCCAGCAGCCCCACACCGAGGGGGCCCAGAAACACCATATATTTT
NA,TRBJ1-1,NA,TRBV10-3,CAISELLGTNTEAFF,TGTGCCATCAGTGAGTTGCTAGGGACGAACACTGAAGCTTTCTTT
NA,TRBJ2-5,TRBD2,TRBV20-1,CSARSGRGHQETQYF,TGCAGTGCTAGAAGCGGGAGGGGCCACCAAGAGACCCAGTACTTC
NA,TRBJ1-1,NA,TRBV4-2,CASSQVGLNTEAFF,TGTGCCAGCAGCCAAGTAGGCCTCAACACTGAAGCTTTCTTT
NA,TRBJ2-1,NA,TRBV29-1,CSPSGTLAGEQFF,TGCAGCCCTTCCGGGACCCTGGCGGGTGAGCAGTTCTTC
few,TRBJ2-3,TRBD2,TRBV11-2,CASSRLAGARTDTQYF,TGTGCCAGCAGCCGGCTAGCGGGGGCCCGCACAGATACGCAGTATTTT
NA,TRBJ2-1,TRBD1,TRBV6-5,CASSSQARQGINNEQFF,TGTGCCAGCAGTTCCCAAGCCCGACAGGGAATAAACAATGAGCAGTTCTTC
once,TRBJ2-7,NA,TRBV7-9,CASSLRGGTDYEQYF,TGTGCCAGCAGCTTACGAGGGGGGACAGACTACGAGCAGTACTTC
few,TRBJ1-2,TRBD1,TRBV20-1,CSARTGVVNYGYTF,TGCAGTGCTAGAACAGGGGTGGTTAACTATGGCTACACCTTC
few,TRBJ1-2,NA,TRBV12-3/TRBV12-4,CASSPRGQHSRGYTF,TGTGCCAGCAGTCCCCGCGGGCAGCATTCCCGCGGCTACACCTTC
NA,TRBJ2-7,TRBD1,TRBV6-1,CATTRQGKRSYEQYF,TGTGCCACCACCCGACAGGGGAAGAGATCCTACGAGCAGTACTTC
NA,TRBJ2-2,NA,TRBV6-5,CASSYSVSVSGELFF,TGTGCCAGCAGTTACTCGGTTAGCGTGAGCGGGGAGCTGTTTTTT
few,TRBJ2-1,NA,TRBV29-1,CSPRDGSEQFF,TGCAGCCCCAGGGATGGGTCCGAGCAGTTCTTC
NA,TRBJ2-3,NA,TRBV4-1,CASSQDAGQTSGDTQYF,TGCGCCAGCAGCCAAGATGCGGGCCAGACCTCCGGTGATACGCAGTATTTT
NA,TRBJ2-5,NA,TRBV21-1,CASKGGHTETQYF,TGTGCCAGCAAGGGTGGTCATACAGAGACCCAGTACTTC
many,TRBJ2-7,TRBD1,TRBV4-1,CASSQDRGSEQYF,TGCGCCAGCAGCCAGGACAGGGGGTCCGAGCAGTACTTC
few,TRBJ2-7,NA,TRBV19,CASSIAEGQSYEQYF,TGTGCCAGTAGTATAGCGGAGGGACAGTCCTACGAGCAGTACTTC
few,TRBJ2-2,NA,TRBV29-1,CSVEYYTGELFF,TGCAGCGTTGAATACTACACCGGGGAGCTGTTTTTT
NA,TRBJ2-1,TRBD2,TRBV7-6,CASGGGGEQFF,TGTGCCAGCGGCGGGGGGGGTGAGCAGTTCTTC